There are a few counts of the clone carrying this T cell receptor beta chain. Its antigen is not known. The data derive from a study of vaccination and CD4 T cells after COVID-19. Study context: In culture, cells were exposed to overlapping spike peptides from SARS-CoV-2, HCoV-NL63, HCoV-OC43 and HCoV-229E.

CD4+ T cells that had been cultured provided DNA sequenced with the Oncomine TCR Beta short-read assay. TCRdb re-derived calls from the PCR reads in MiXCR, one entry per CDR3 protein. The sample holds about 4,900 distinct CDR3 sequences, roughly 28% seen once. Treatment reported: roughly 11-day PBMC culture with coronavirus spike peptide pools or control peptides (ViraFEST assay). These CD4+ T cells came from an unexposed donor, sampled before the COVID-19 pandemic (2011-2018). The sequence was collected from a human donor in good health. The sequenced sample consisted of CD4+ T cells from blood, cultured in vitro.

In DNA form, the CDR3 reads TGTGCCTGGAGTGTAATGGGACAGGGAAATTCACCCCTCCACTTT. Protein product: CAWSVMGQGNSPLHF. This chain uses TRBV30 with TRBJ1-6, with TRBD1 identical over 9 bases. Looked up from germline, CDR1 is GTSNPN and CDR2 is SVGIG (reference sequence). This CDR3 has 15 amino acids. With V trimmed by 0 bases and J by 7 bases, 4 bases remained unmatched.